This section outlines one T cell receptor (beta chain) sequence together with its context. No antigen is known for it. Per-base qualities were not stored, and no clone one base away is much larger. The data stem from a study of shared clonotypes between healthy human individuals (dated by TCRdb to about 2020). Concerning the study at large: Three men and a couple of women, aged 18 to 49 years, made up the cohort. For each donor, three plates each were used for CD4 naive and CD4 memory, two plates were used for CD8 naive, and one plate was used for CD8 memory. Blood TCR repertoires of about 5 healthy adults were deeply sequenced to estimate repertoire size and the extent of clonotype sharing between individuals. To increase sequencing depth and limit assay-specific biases, different laboratories used diverse techniques to prepare libraries and sequence TCR repertoires. Per donor, leukapheresis produced somewhere between about 0.9 and 9.5 billion PBMCs.

Using the deep immunoSEQ assay, multiplex PCR amplified TCR CDR3 regions from genomic DNA. Genomic DNA extracted from each cell subset was distributed evenly over all wells of several immunoSEQ 96-well plates, and each plate served as one replicate. Each replicate PCR for sorted subsets received about 220 ng genomic DNA, equal to about 30,000 T cell genomes. The purified libraries were quantified using a Qubit 3.0 fluorometer, sized with a Bioanalyzer 2100, and then quantified again using the KAPA Library Quantification kit. Every immunoSEQ 96-well plate was sequenced on a dedicated single-read 150-cycle Illumina NextSeq 550 flow cell. Per the authors' processing: Because only junctional sequences without quality scores were contained in the immunoSEQ output, filtering matching that applied to full-length reads could not be performed. Sequences were annotated with PyIR, a Python wrapper for IgBLAST v1.9, and V/J genes and CDR3 were assigned using IMGT germline references. Reads with weak V/J assignments (E-value above 1e-6), missing CDR3, stop codons, out-of-frame junctions, or ambiguous translated residues were removed. V3J clonotypes were defined by identical inferred V gene, J gene, and CDR3 amino acid sequence. To compute the percentage overlap between repertoires, the number of shared unique clonotypes was divided by the size of the smaller repertoire. RTK rarefaction, the Chao1 estimator, and Recon v2.1 estimates of unobserved clonotypes were used to assess repertoire richness. Generation probabilities for all TCRbeta clonotypes obtained by the gDNA method from a handful of donors were computed using OLGA. TCRdb retrieved this table from immuneACCESS and kept in-frame rearrangements only. Not all clones are present; in checked studies, unresolved V genes account for under half, and no reason is known for the remainder. For V, J and clone size, that table is used; D and trimming come from the DNA. The sample table contains 2,100,000 or so clones; only one count was recorded for around 95% of them. Roughly 0.13% of the sample is taken by the ten largest.

Healthy HIV-negative adults with no recently reported acute infections or vaccinations were included as donors. All donors were Caucasian adults living in Nashville, Tennessee, USA. CD4+ T cells were enriched by magnetic negative selection, after which naive cells were positively selected on CD45RA and the negative fraction was taken as the memory subset. After blood collection by leukapheresis, PBMCs were isolated using Ficoll-Histopaque density gradient centrifugation and then cryopreserved in the vapor phase of liquid nitrogen. Analytical flow cytometry was used to check the purity and quantity of every magnetically sorted T cell population. Genomic DNA was isolated from every sorted fraction and measured by UV absorbance on a Nanodrop 2000c. Broad study findings and their caveats: Sampling was restricted to blood, and TCR repertoires in tissue are likely to differ from TCR repertoires in blood. Across four donors, about 4.5% of naive CD4, roughly 3.8% of naive CD8, 2.3% of memory CD4, and under 0.45% of memory CD8 clonotypes were shared. Because the study included a small number of donors, the genetic and exposure-history diversity represented was limited. Estimated clonotype richness was generally larger for naive than for memory subsets. Rarefaction of sorted-subset datasets indicated incomplete sequencing despite the large sequencing depth. Higher generation probabilities were observed for clonotypes shared by all four sorted-subset donors than for non-shared clonotypes. Pairwise subsampling indicated that sequencing depth was expected to affect the degree of clonotype sharing among donors.

The CDR3 measures 14 amino acids from cysteine to phenylalanine. Only CDR3 DNA remains: 42 bases, in frame from the first base. Taken from the germline V gene, the CDR1 and CDR2 loops are LGHNA and YNFKEQ. V lost 3 bases and J lost 4 bases, and the count of bases not matched to a germline gene is 2. This TCR was recovered from a man younger than 35 in good health. Specimen: naive CD4+ T cells sorted from blood. What the cell subset or site label conveys for this sample: CD45RA+ positively selected. This sequence uses TRBV4-2 and TRBJ2-2; 7 bases in between match TRBD2. The DNA reads as follows: TGTGCCAGCAGCCAGTCTAGCGGCACCGGGGAGCTGTTTTTT. Translated, it gives CASSQSSGTGELFF.